The clone carrying this T cell receptor beta chain has ten or more counts. Priming of first-strand cDNA relied on TRAV- and TRBV-specific primers (covering alpha and beta chains). With a V-primer adapter and a constant-region primer, TCRs were amplified for around 21 PCR cycles. TCRdb re-called the reads through MiXCR, storing one row per CDR3 protein. The sample has about 82,000 distinct CDR3 sequences, under 20% seen once. Time point noted: before trial treatment. The entry originates in a study of low-dose radiotherapy and immunotherapy resistance in tumors. About the study: Individuals in Cohort 2 had 1 Gy per fraction every two weeks, adding up to 13 Gy over 26 weeks. Intravenous ipilimumab 1 mg/kg every six weeks was given with nivolumab 240 mg every two weeks.

The source material was PBMCs, sampled before treatment. The receptor comes from a male donor with prostate cancer.

The CDR3 DNA reads TGCAGCGTTGACACAGGGATCTATGGCTACACCTTC. Its protein is CSVDTGIYGYTF. The chain employs TRBV29-1 and TRBJ1-2, with D perhaps TRBD1 (6 bases). CDR3 size: 12 residues. The germline CDR1 and CDR2 sequences are SQVTM and ANQGSEA. The V end was cut by 3 bases, the J end by 4 bases, with 9 bases between.